This T cell receptor beta chain came from a study of identical twins. Germline V CDR1 and CDR2: MNHEY, SMNVEV (reference sequence). This CDR3 has 17 amino acids. TCRdb re-called the 5' RACE reads with MiXCR, one entry per CDR3 protein. The repertoire holds about 810,000 distinct CDR3 sequences, with roughly an eighth as singletons. Concerning this clonotype: A junction boundary mismatches the germline segment, possibly from a read error.

Separately, the same data were catalogued under a study of yellow fever vaccine responses in identical twins.

The chain couples TRBV27 to TRBJ1-5; no firm D call. The sequence was collected from a woman aged 18 to 35 in good health. The sequencing input was PBMCs. The DNA for the CDR3 is TGTGCCAGCAGTCTCCCTCCCAACAGCTGGCCAAATCGGCCCCAGCATTTT. The encoded protein is CASSLPPNSWPNRPQHF.